This is a list of T cell receptor beta chains from one sample in a study of blood T cell repertoires in COVID-19. Libraries were prepared by immunoSEQ multiplex PCR; TCRdb keeps only in-frame clonotypes and omits some of them. Seen here are 200,000 to 300,000 clones, around 80% observed once, and the top ten hold roughly 3.3%. Sequenced input: peripheral blood. These receptors came from a woman aged 18-35 years with acute or convalescent COVID-19. The CDR3 runs from the conserved cysteine through the conserved F or W. Fields, in order: V gene, clone size, D gene, J gene, CDR3 protein, CDR3 DNA. A D gene is named only where the DNA matches it firmly. Clone size is given for some rows only: seen once, a few or many times, or a class if the clone is expanded.

TRBV10-2	-	-	TRBJ2-7	CASTKFPGTNYEQYF	TGCGCCAGCACCAAATTCCCGGGAACCAACTACGAGCAGTACTTC
TRBV10-2	-	TRBD2	TRBJ2-2	CASSEKIAGAPGELFF	TGCGCCAGCAGTGAGAAGATAGCGGGAGCTCCCGGGGAGCTGTTTTTT
TRBV19	-	-	TRBJ2-6	CASSIEAPGANVLTF	TGTGCCAGTAGTATCGAAGCCCCTGGGGCCAACGTCCTGACTTTC
TRBV6-5	-	-	TRBJ2-5	CASSYSTGIETQYF	TGTGCCAGCAGTTACTCGACAGGAATAGAGACCCAGTACTTC
TRBV19	once	TRBD2	TRBJ2-3	CASSIPGLGYTDTQYF	TGTGCCAGTAGTATACCGGGACTAGGCTACACAGATACGCAGTATTTT
TRBV27	-	TRBD2	TRBJ2-1	CASSLRLAGAFEQFF	TGTGCCAGCAGTTTGCGGCTAGCGGGAGCCTTTGAGCAGTTCTTC
TRBV7-9	-	-	TRBJ1-3	CASSWREPSGNTIYF	TGTGCCAGCAGCTGGAGGGAGCCCTCTGGAAACACCATATATTTT
TRBV6-5	-	TRBD2	TRBJ2-2	CASSYWGGVNTGELFF	TGTGCCAGCAGTTATTGGGGGGGAGTGAACACCGGGGAGCTGTTTTTT
TRBV15	-	TRBD1	TRBJ1-1	CATSRDFRDRSEAFF	TGTGCCACCAGCAGAGATTTCCGGGACAGATCGGAAGCTTTCTTT
TRBV6-1	-	TRBD2	TRBJ2-2	CASSEREGLTGELFF	TGTGCCAGCAGTGAGCGGGAGGGCCTTACCGGGGAGCTGTTTTTT
TRBV7-9	-	-	TRBJ1-5	CASSPQGQPQHF	TGTGCCAGCAGCCCCCAGGGGCAGCCCCAGCATTTT
TRBV11-2	-	-	TRBJ2-5	CASSLDGAAQETQYF	TGTGCCAGCAGCTTAGATGGGGCAGCCCAAGAGACCCAGTACTTC
TRBV2	few	-	TRBJ1-1	CASSRYRDTEAFF	TGTGCCAGCAGTCGATATCGGGACACTGAAGCTTTCTTT
TRBV10-2	-	TRBD2	TRBJ2-1	CASRPTSGSYNEQFF	TGCGCCAGCAGGCCCACTAGCGGGAGTTACAATGAGCAGTTCTTC
TRBV6-5	-	TRBD2	TRBJ2-3	CASSPPGGGDTQYF	TGTGCCAGCAGCCCACCGGGGGGAGGCGATACGCAGTATTTT
TRBV6-5	-	-	TRBJ1-1	CASSSVSRGSGTEAFF	TGTGCCAGCAGTTCCGTCAGCAGGGGCTCGGGCACTGAAGCTTTCTTT
TRBV9	once	TRBD1	TRBJ1-2	CASSPRTGLNYGYTF	TGTGCCAGCAGCCCGCGGACAGGGCTTAACTATGGCTACACCTTC
TRBV28	-	TRBD2	TRBJ2-5	CASSWSGGRETQYF	TGTGCCAGCAGTTGGAGCGGCGGGAGGGAGACCCAGTACTTC
TRBV6-4	-	-	TRBJ1-1	CASSSDWNTEAFF	TGTGCCAGCAGTTCGGACTGGAACACTGAAGCTTTCTTT
TRBV7-2	-	TRBD1	TRBJ2-5	CASSLPRTGVNVAQYF	TGTGCCAGCAGCCTCCCCCGGACAGGCGTTAATGTGGCCCAGTACTTC
TRBV28	-	TRBD2	TRBJ2-2	CASSPPPNSGNSHTGELFF	TGTGCCAGCAGTCCTCCCCCCAATAGCGGGAATTCCCACACCGGGGAGCTGTTTTTT
TRBV28	-	-	TRBJ1-5	CASSLGGGGNQPQHF	TGTGCCAGCAGTCTAGGGGGGGGTGGCAATCAGCCCCAGCATTTT
TRBV18	-	-	TRBJ1-1	CASSPRTPGTEAFF	TGTGCCAGCTCACCACGGACCCCGGGGACTGAAGCTTTCTTT
TRBV27	-	TRBD2	TRBJ2-7	CASSSLAGGRPHEQYF	TGTGCCAGCAGTTCCTTAGCGGGAGGGCGTCCACACGAGCAGTACTTC
TRBV4-3	-	TRBD2	TRBJ2-1	CASSQARASGSKWVYNEQFF	TGCGCCAGCAGCCAAGCCAGGGCTAGCGGGTCCAAATGGGTTTACAATGAGCAGTTCTTC
TRBV6-6	-	TRBD2	TRBJ2-7	CASSLPGLAGEQYF	TGTGCCAGCAGTCTACCCGGACTAGCTGGCGAGCAGTACTTC
TRBV20-1	-	-	TRBJ1-2	CSARGGFGYTF	TGCAGTGCTAGAGGCGGGTTCGGCTACACCTTC
TRBV5-4	-	-	TRBJ2-7	CASSLEGDREQYF	TGTGCCAGCAGCTTGGAAGGGGATCGCGAGCAGTACTTC
TRBV6-4	-	TRBD1	TRBJ1-5	CAFQGQGRRVGNQPQHF	TGTGCCTTCCAGGGACAGGGTAGAAGAGTAGGCAATCAGCCCCAGCATTTT
TRBV28	-	TRBD1	TRBJ1-5	CASSAADRGLDQPQHF	TGTGCCAGCAGTGCCGCGGACAGGGGGCTTGATCAGCCCCAGCATTTT
TRBV5-6	-	-	TRBJ1-2	CASSLLGQPPSNGYTF	TGTGCCAGCAGCTTGTTAGGACAGCCACCCTCCAATGGCTACACCTTC
TRBV28	-	TRBD2	TRBJ2-7	CASRSSGRADEQYF	TGTGCCAGCAGATCGAGCGGGAGGGCCGACGAGCAGTACTTC
TRBV5-8	-	-	TRBJ2-3	CASSLGGGTKSTDTQYF	TGTGCCAGCAGCTTGGGGGGCGGGACGAAAAGCACAGATACGCAGTATTTT
TRBV4-3	few	TRBD1	TRBJ2-7	CASSHQEGGTGTNEQYF	TGCGCCAGCAGCCATCAGGAGGGCGGGACAGGGACGAACGAGCAGTACTTC
TRBV30	few	TRBD1	TRBJ1-5	CAWSVGAGGGNQPQHF	TGTGCCTGGAGTGTAGGTGCAGGGGGTGGCAATCAGCCCCAGCATTTT
TRBV15	once	-	TRBJ2-5	CATSRDFGRQETQYF	TGTGCCACCAGCAGAGATTTTGGCAGACAAGAGACCCAGTACTTC
TRBV27	-	TRBD2	TRBJ2-3	CASSLFAGVADTQYF	TGTGCCAGCAGTTTATTCGCGGGAGTGGCAGATACGCAGTATTTT
TRBV6-5	-	TRBD2	TRBJ2-6	CASREGGSGANVLTF	TGTGCCAGCAGGGAGGGAGGGTCTGGGGCCAACGTCCTGACTTTC
TRBV19	-	-	TRBJ1-5	CASSMYWGLGGPSNQPQHF	TGTGCCAGTAGTATGTACTGGGGTTTGGGGGGGCCTAGCAATCAGCCCCAGCATTTT
TRBV7-2	-	-	TRBJ1-1	CASSLVGQGTEAFF	TGTGCCAGCAGCTTAGTAGGGCAGGGGACTGAAGCTTTCTTT
TRBV7-2	-	TRBD1	TRBJ1-1	CASSPRTGRGTEAFF	TGTGCCAGCAGCCCTCGGACAGGGAGAGGCACTGAAGCTTTCTTT
TRBV23-1	-	TRBD1	TRBJ2-1	CASRRTGGSLADNEQFF	TGCGCCAGCAGACGGACAGGGGGGTCGCTAGCGGACAATGAGCAGTTCTTC
TRBV19	-	-	TRBJ1-2	CASSRAYRYGYTF	TGTGCCAGTAGTAGGGCCTACCGGTATGGCTACACCTTC
TRBV6-5	-	-	TRBJ2-7	CASSYSLGGSYEQYF	TGTGCCAGCAGTTACTCTTTGGGCGGGTCCTACGAGCAGTACTTC
TRBV14	-	TRBD1	TRBJ2-7	CASSQRTGGSSYEQYF	TGTGCCAGCAGCCAAAGGACAGGGGGCTCCTCCTACGAGCAGTACTTC
TRBV10-3	-	-	TRBJ1-1	CAISESSSTEAFF	TGTGCCATCAGTGAGTCGAGTTCCACTGAAGCTTTCTTT
TRBV7-2	few	TRBD2	TRBJ2-3	CASSLGPSGGADTQYF	TGTGCCAGCAGCTTGGGGCCTAGCGGAGGGGCAGATACGCAGTATTTT
TRBV7-3	-	-	TRBJ2-1	CASSLMGPSNEQFF	TGTGCCAGCAGCTTAATGGGGCCCAGCAATGAGCAGTTCTTC
TRBV5-5	-	-	TRBJ1-2	CASSLELRFGGYTF	TGTGCCAGCAGCTTGGAATTGCGGTTCGGGGGCTACACCTTC
TRBV4-3	-	-	TRBJ2-7	CASSQSSSSYEQYF	TGCGCCAGCAGCCAATCTTCGAGCTCCTACGAGCAGTACTTC
TRBV15	-	TRBD2	TRBJ2-7	CATSIRGLAGSRIYEQYF	TGTGCCACCAGCATAAGAGGACTAGCGGGATCTAGGATATACGAGCAGTACTTC
TRBV29-1	-	TRBD1	TRBJ1-1	CSVDNRGRAEAFF	TGCAGCGTTGATAACAGGGGGAGGGCTGAAGCTTTCTTT
TRBV10-3	-	TRBD1	TRBJ1-2	CAINGQGAKNVYGYTF	TGTGCCATCAACGGACAGGGGGCGAAAAACGTCTATGGCTACACCTTC
TRBV7-9	-	-	TRBJ2-5	CASSLDGWGRESETQYF	TGTGCCAGCAGCTTAGATGGTTGGGGACGGGAGAGTGAGACCCAGTACTTC
TRBV10-3	-	TRBD1	TRBJ2-7	CAISNPTGTSYEQYF	TGTGCCATCAGCAACCCGACAGGGACCTCCTACGAGCAGTACTTC
TRBV7-3	-	-	TRBJ1-6	CASSLFGGGNSPLHF	TGTGCCAGCAGCCTCTTTGGGGGGGGTAATTCACCCCTCCACTTT
TRBV5-5	-	-	TRBJ2-1	CASSPLGAEAYNEQFF	TGTGCCAGCAGCCCCCTGGGGGCGGAGGCCTACAATGAGCAGTTCTTC
TRBV5-1	once	-	TRBJ1-5	CASSSGRDRTSNQPQHF	TGCGCCAGCAGCTCGGGCCGGGATAGGACTAGCAATCAGCCCCAGCATTTT